These T cell receptor beta chains were read from a single sample in a study of T cell responses to AZD1222 COVID-19 vaccine. The protocol was immunoSEQ multiplex PCR, while the TCRdb copy is restricted to in-frame clones and leaves out a portion. The table lists more than 150,000 clones, around 94% of them singletons, with roughly 1.7% in the top ten. Sample: peripheral blood, taken 28 days after the second AZD1222 dose. These receptors all stem from an adult who received the AZD1222 COVID-19 vaccine. CDR3s leave out the opening cysteine and the closing phenylalanine or tryptophan.

v_call	j_call	cdr3_aa
TRBV28	TRBJ1-6	ASNIPGAGSSYNSPLH
TRBV7-8	TRBJ1-5	ASSLDLSGVTNQPQH
TRBV6-2/TRBV6-3	TRBJ2-7	ASRPPGQLEQY
TRBV10-3	TRBJ2-3	AISEGSRPSTDTQY
TRBV3-1/TRBV3-2	TRBJ1-6	ASSQVFTSNSPLH
TRBV7-8	TRBJ1-2	ASSLQGGQYGYT
TRBV9	TRBJ2-7	ASSVGSRGPTYEQY
TRBV30	TRBJ1-1	ASTFWGTEAF
TRBV12-3/TRBV12-4	TRBJ1-1	ASSFQEYTEAF
TRBV4-1	TRBJ2-1	ASSQDKREVWEQF
TRBV19	TRBJ1-1	ASSPVLGNTEAF
TRBV11-3	TRBJ2-5	ASSLGQGQETQY
TRBV7-3	TRBJ1-6	ASSTGTANSPLH
TRBV18	TRBJ2-1	ASSPISGNDYNEQF
TRBV5-5	TRBJ1-4	ASSPAGGRGDEKLF
TRBV18	TRBJ1-5	ASSADRTSNQPQH
TRBV6-5	TRBJ1-5	ASSYRVNSNQPQH
TRBV29-1	TRBJ1-2	SVMVGEGYT
TRBV2	TRBJ1-6	ATMDDYNSPLH
TRBV2	TRBJ1-4	ASSRTGDEKLF
TRBV30	TRBJ2-3	AWSAGLNTDTQY
TRBV2	TRBJ2-5	ASSTRPDGETQY
TRBV27	TRBJ1-1	ASSGGARTEAF
TRBV9	TRBJ2-5	ASSVEGAQGQETQY
TRBV30	TRBJ2-1	AWRYGQGYNEQF
TRBV2	TRBJ2-7	ASSHDRNTYEQY
TRBV11-3	TRBJ2-3	ASSLGASTDTQY
TRBV19	TRBJ1-1	ASSWTGQTEAF
TRBV24-1	TRBJ2-2	ATSDSGTGRSGELF
TRBV5-4	TRBJ2-2	ASSFYRGSNTGELF
TRBV29-1	TRBJ1-1	SVDHPTEAF
TRBV4-3	TRBJ2-5	ASSEERGFQETQY
TRBV2	TRBJ1-6	ASSRSGTGESPLH
TRBV7-8	TRBJ1-3	ASSLRSGAGNTIY
TRBV5-6	TRBJ2-7	ASSLFKGSYEQY
TRBV7-9	TRBJ1-2	ASSLGWAGAGSGYGYT
TRBV5-1	TRBJ2-7	ASRDRGHYEQY
TRBV4-2	TRBJ1-2	ASSPPAVSYGYT
TRBV5-1	TRBJ2-2	ASSLVVGELF
TRBV11-2	TRBJ1-2	ASSLVKGRATNYGYT
TRBV29-1	TRBJ2-5	SVDGIGIGETQY
TRBV25-1	TRBJ1-2	ATSRDNLWGDGYT
TRBV7-9	TRBJ2-3	ASSDRTAITDTQY
TRBV5-1	TRBJ2-7	ASSSGTGAYEQY
TRBV7-9	TRBJ2-7	ASSLGTPKTYEQY
TRBV24-1	TRBJ2-1	ATSDPGLGYNEQF
TRBV28	TRBJ2-1	ATLTGTRSSSYNEQF
TRBV7-3	TRBJ2-1	ASSLMGTSGGNEQF
TRBV2	TRBJ1-2	ASTDILNYGYT
TRBV10-1	TRBJ2-1	TLESGGAANEQF
TRBV19	TRBJ2-5	ASSISGLRETQY
TRBV24-1	TRBJ1-5	ATSTGQEAQPQH
TRBV6-6	TRBJ2-7	ASSVGREQY
TRBV5-1	TRBJ1-1	ASSEDRPRGTEAF
TRBV28	TRBJ1-5	ASSLEIDRVFNQPQH
TRBV7-2	TRBJ2-1	ASSLWYEQF
TRBV28	TRBJ2-7	ASRPRGTTRTYEQY
TRBV2	TRBJ2-7	ASRNRATYEQY
TRBV11-3	TRBJ1-2	ASSLGYDRGYGYT
TRBV11-2	TRBJ1-1	ASSPRGMNTEAF